Listed here are 8 T cell receptor beta chains from one sample, sequenced in a study of cytomegalovirus exposure and HLA in healthy donors. PCR primers comprised 60 Vbeta and 13 Jbeta primers. The assay was immunoSEQ multiplex PCR, and TCRdb's table has in-frame clones only and misses some. Among under 150,000 clones listed, roughly 71% were seen once. Sequencing was carried out using PBMCs. These receptors originate from a man aged 18-30 years in good health and CMV-seropositive.

The chain couples TRBV28 to TRBJ1-5, with 7 bases identical to TRBD1. CDR3 length: 17 amino acids. After removal of 8 bases from V and 2 bases from J, the junction contained 15 bases not matched to a gene. Germline-derived CDR1 and CDR2 are MDHEN and SYDVKM. CDR3 sequence (DNA): TGTGCCAGCCGGGGACAGCTTCCCGGAGTAGGCAATCAGCCCCAGCATTTT. Protein sequence: CASRGQLPGVGNQPQHF. Using reference TRBV28 and TRBJ1-5 for the parts outside the CDR3, the full variable domain is DVKVTQSSRYLVKRTGEKVFLECVQDMDHENMFWYRQDPGLGLRLIYFSYDVKMKEKGDIPEGYSVSREKKERFSLILESASTNQTSMYLCASRGQLPGVGNQPQHFGDGTRLSIL.

This clone was picked up one time. The chain recombines TRBV12-2 with TRBJ2-4; the table assigns TRBD2, which was not confirmed against the DNA. TRBV12-2 is assigned pseudogene status. This CDR3 has 18 residues. The CDR3 coding sequence is TGTGCAAGTCGCTTACAGCCTACTAGCGGGGGGCGCAATAGGGTTCAGTACTTC. It is translated as CASRLQPTSGGRNRVQYF.

V gene TRBV7-6 combines with J gene TRBJ2-3; 12 bases line up with TRBD1. Germline loops: CDR1 SGHVS, CDR2 FNYEAQ. V shed 5 bases, J shed 3 bases, and the junction held 6 bases outside the gene matches. This CDR3 comprises 16 residues. This CDR3 reads CASSPRDRGHTDTQYF. DNA for the CDR3: TGTGCCAGCAGCCCCCGGGACAGGGGGCATACAGATACGCAGTATTTT.

This clone was counted only a few times. This CDR3 is also generated by other DNA sequences in the sample. V and J are TRBV5-6 and TRBJ2-7; 7 nucleotides agree with TRBD1. Unmatched junction bases numbered 9, after V lost 0 bases and J lost 6 bases. The CDR3 runs to 15 residues. Germline CDR1 is SGHDT and CDR2 is YYEEEE. The CDR3 sequence is CASSLGQGGFGEQYF. The CDR3 coding sequence is TGTGCCAGCAGCTTGGGACAGGGTGGCTTCGGCGAGCAGTACTTC.

This clone has a handful of counts. This rearrangement joins TRBV29-1 to TRBJ1-2; 10 bases are shared with TRBD1. With 5 bases clipped from V and 6 bases from J, the junction kept 6 bases outside the gene matches. The V gene's germline CDR1 is SQVTM and CDR2 ANQGSEA. The CDR3 covers 13 residues. The CDR3 coding sequence is TGCAGCGTTCTCCGGGACAGGGGTGATGGCTACACCTTC. This translates into CSVLRDRGDGYTF.

This clone was counted between two and nine times. The chain is built from TRBV4-1 and TRBJ2-3; 16 bases agree with TRBD2. From germline, CDR1 is MGHRA and CDR2 YSYEKL. V lost 2 bases and J lost 1; bases outside the gene matches: 9. The CDR3 extends over 20 amino acids. For the CDR3, the DNA is TGCGCCAGCAGCCAACCGGGACTAGCGGGGGGGCATGGGGGCACAGATACGCAGTATTTT. Protein product: CASSQPGLAGGHGGTDTQYF.

The chain has TRBV10-2 and TRBJ2-7; 11 nucleotides align to TRBD1. With 7 bases clipped from V and 2 bases from J, the junction kept 4 bases outside the gene matches. The CDR3 is made up of 14 amino acids. Germline V gene sequence: CDR1 WSHSY, CDR2 SAAADI. The CDR3 here is CASTADRGPYEQYF. DNA of the CDR3: TGCGCCAGCACCGCGGACAGGGGGCCCTACGAGCAGTACTTC.

The chain links TRBV5-1 to TRBJ1-3; D is undetermined. The germline CDR1 and CDR2 sequences are SGHRS and YFSETQ. The CDR3 length is 15 residues. V lost 3 bases and J 0 bases, leaving 10 bases between the germline ends. The CDR3 bases are TGCGCCAGCAGCTCGTCCGGGTCCTCTGGAAACACCATATATTTT. Its protein is CASSSSGSSGNTIYF.